The clone carrying this T cell receptor beta chain appeared many times. Its antigen remains unknown. These data come from a study of breast tumors, draining lymph nodes, adjacent tissues. Study observations and caveats: Tumors had less TCR diversity than lymph nodes, more than nontumor tissue. The data were judged consistent with most tumor T cells coming from lymph node and expanding in tumor. Compared with basal-like, luminal-like tumors shared significantly more repertoire with nontumor tissue. The lymph node origin of tumor T cells was framed as consistent with a hypothesis, not demonstrated.

Samples came from axillary lymph nodes draining the breast cancer. Via MiXCR, TCRdb re-called the multiplex PCR reads, giving one row per CDR3 protein. The data show 250,000 or so distinct CDR3 sequences, with over 25% seen just once and 0.85% to 1.2% held by the top ten. The TCR was taken from a female donor with breast cancer. Some clones in this sample may be carry-over from other donors' samples. Sample: axillary lymph node tissue.

CDR3 sequence: CASNWQPNTGELFF. The CDR3 DNA is TGTGCCAGTAATTGGCAGCCGAACACCGGGGAGCTGTTTTTT. J is TRBJ2-2 and V is TRBV19; D remains unclear. Trimming took off 7 bases at V and 0 bases at J, with 9 bases between the two ends. This CDR3 region has 14 residues. Germline V gene sequence: CDR1 LNHDA, CDR2 SQIVND (reference sequence).